This entry lists 8 T cell receptor beta chains sequenced from one sample in a study of T cells of healthy individuals. In TCRdb, the 5' RACE reads were re-called with MiXCR into one record per CDR3 protein. The table has roughly 87,000 distinct CDR3 sequences, roughly 15% seen once. The receptors come from a human donor in good health.

This clonotype was observed a few times. The chain uses TRBV18 and TRBJ2-5; D is unresolved. V lost 3 bases and J 5 bases, leaving 16 bases between the germline ends. Germline V gene lookup returns CDR1 KGHSH and CDR2 LQKENI. This CDR3 has 15 amino acids. Here the CDR3 reads CASSPAQTRRETQYF. As DNA, the CDR3 is TGTGCCAGCTCACCGGCTCAGACCCGGCGGGAGACCCAGTACTTC.

V is TRBV5-1 and J is TRBJ2-1, with 11 bases fitting TRBD2. V shed 0 bases, J shed 4 bases, and the junction held 6 bases outside the gene matches. There are 17 residues in the CDR3. Germline V gene data show CDR1 as SGHRS and CDR2 as YFSETQ. CDR3 protein: CASSLAPGLAEYNEQFF. As DNA, the CDR3 is TGCGCCAGCAGCTTGGCGCCGGGACTAGCGGAGTACAATGAGCAGTTCTTC.

This clonotype has a handful of counts. The J gene is TRBJ2-7, the V gene TRBV7-2; a weak D match, TRBD1 (6 bases). The CDR3 totals 14 residues. V gave up 1 base and J gave up 1 base, with 8 bases separating them. Germline lookup yields CDR1 SGHTA and CDR2 FQGNSA. The CDR3: CASSLVGASYEQYF. The CDR3 coding sequence is TGTGCCAGCAGCTTAGTGGGGGCATCCTACGAGCAGTACTTC.

This clonotype has a count of ten or more. This sequence joins TRBV9 and TRBJ2-5, with D maybe TRBD1 (5 bases). Looked up from germline, CDR1 is SGDLS and CDR2 is YYNGEE. V was pared by 1 base and J by 2 bases, with 9 bases between. The CDR3 is made up of 14 amino acids. The chain's CDR3 is CASSVQPGQETQYF. The CDR3, as DNA: TGTGCCAGCAGCGTACAGCCAGGGCAAGAGACCCAGTACTTC.

The table lists this clonotype with a few counts. The J gene is TRBJ2-3, the V gene TRBV20-1; the match to TRBD1 covers 11 bases. This CDR3 has 15 amino acids. Germline V gene sequence: CDR1 DFQATT, CDR2 SNEGSKA (reference sequence). The trim removed 6 bases at V and 5 bases at J, leaving 10 bases unmatched. The CDR3 loop is CSAPDRGREGDTQYF. The CDR3 DNA reads as TGCAGTGCCCCGGACAGGGGGCGCGAGGGAGATACGCAGTATTTT.

The table lists this clonotype with many counts. V is TRBV15 and J is TRBJ1-3, with unresolved D. V lost 7 bases and J lost 0, with 1 base in between. CDR3 length equals 11 residues. The germline gives CDR1 LNHNV, CDR2 YYDKDF (reference sequence). This CDR3 is CATTSGNTIYF. In DNA form, the CDR3 reads TGTGCCACCACCTCTGGAAACACCATATATTTT.

This clonotype was recorded at least ten times. This sequence joins TRBV27 and TRBJ1-1; D remains unclear. CDR1 is MNHEY and CDR2 is SMNVEV in the germline V gene (reference sequence). This CDR3 is built from 11 residues. Trimming removed 8 bases at V and 4 bases at J, with 8 bases between. DNA of the CDR3: TGTGCCAGCGGTCGGGGCACTGAAGCTTTCTTT. Translating it yields CASGRGTEAFF.

A few counts support this clonotype. V gene TRBV2 combines with J gene TRBJ2-7, with D possibly being TRBD1 (6 bases). The germline V gene has CDR1 SNHLY and CDR2 FYNNEI. V lost 7 bases and J lost 0, with 10 bases in between. This CDR3 contains 13 residues. CDR3 region: CASKTGSSYEQYF. CDR3 sequence (DNA): TGTGCCAGCAAGACAGGTAGCTCCTACGAGCAGTACTTC.